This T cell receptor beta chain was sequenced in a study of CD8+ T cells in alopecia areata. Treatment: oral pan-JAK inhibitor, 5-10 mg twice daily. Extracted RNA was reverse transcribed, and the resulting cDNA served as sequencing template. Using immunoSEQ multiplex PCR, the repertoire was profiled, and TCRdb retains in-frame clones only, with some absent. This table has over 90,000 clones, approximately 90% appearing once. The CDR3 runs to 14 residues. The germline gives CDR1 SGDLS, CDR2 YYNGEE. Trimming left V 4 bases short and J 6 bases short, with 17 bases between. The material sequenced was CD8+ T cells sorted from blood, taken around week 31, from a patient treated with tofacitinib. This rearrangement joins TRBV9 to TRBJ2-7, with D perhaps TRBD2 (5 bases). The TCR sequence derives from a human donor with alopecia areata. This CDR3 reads CASSPRTNGGEQYF. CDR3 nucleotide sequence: TGTGCCAGCAGCCCCCGGACCAACGGAGGCGAGCAGTACTTC.